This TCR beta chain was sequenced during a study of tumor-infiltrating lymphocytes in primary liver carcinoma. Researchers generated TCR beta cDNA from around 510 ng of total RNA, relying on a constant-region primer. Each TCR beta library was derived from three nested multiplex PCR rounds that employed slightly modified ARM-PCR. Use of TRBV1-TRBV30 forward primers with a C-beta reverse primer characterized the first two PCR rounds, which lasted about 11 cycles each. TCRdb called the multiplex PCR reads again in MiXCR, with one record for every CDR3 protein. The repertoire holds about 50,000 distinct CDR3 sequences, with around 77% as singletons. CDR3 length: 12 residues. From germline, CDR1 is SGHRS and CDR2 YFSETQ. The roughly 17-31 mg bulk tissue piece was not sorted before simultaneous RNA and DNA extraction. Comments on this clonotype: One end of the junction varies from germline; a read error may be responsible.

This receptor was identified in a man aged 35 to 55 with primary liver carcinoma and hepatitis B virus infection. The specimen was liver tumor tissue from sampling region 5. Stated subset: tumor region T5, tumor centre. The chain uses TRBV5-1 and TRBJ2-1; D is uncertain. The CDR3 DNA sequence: TGCGCCAGCAGCTTGGTCAGAGCCGAGCAGCTCTTC. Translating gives CASSLVRAEQLF. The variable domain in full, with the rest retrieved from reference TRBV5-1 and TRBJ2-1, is KAGVTQTPRYLIKTRGQQVTLSCSPISGHRSVSWYQQTPGQGLQFLFEYFSETQRNKGNFPGRFSGRQFSNSRSEMNVSTLELGDSALYLCASSLVRAEQLFGPGTRLTVL.